A selection of T cell receptor beta chains follows, all from one sample in a study of blood T cell repertoires in COVID-19. The method was immunoSEQ multiplex PCR; TCRdb's version includes in-frame clones alone and lacks a portion of them. Of more than 85,000 clones in the sample, approximately 90% were seen once. The sequenced sample consisted of peripheral blood. Every receptor here comes from a man aged 55 to 70 with acute or convalescent COVID-19. CDR3s include the opening cysteine and the closing phenylalanine or tryptophan. D genes are given only for firm matches. The listing skips clone size in some rows; elsewhere it reads once, few, many or a size class.

V gene: TRBV7-8
D gene: -
J gene: TRBJ2-1
clone size: -
CDR3 protein: CASSRREWPYNEQFF
CDR3 DNA: TGTGCCAGCAGCCGTAGGGAGTGGCCCTACAATGAGCAGTTCTTC

V gene: TRBV12-3/TRBV12-4
D gene: -
J gene: TRBJ2-1
clone size: -
CDR3 protein: CASSFNNEQFF
CDR3 DNA: TGTGCCAGCAGTTTCAACAATGAGCAGTTCTTC

V gene: TRBV11-2
D gene: TRBD2
J gene: TRBJ2-7
clone size: -
CDR3 protein: CASSSTTSGSYEQYF
CDR3 DNA: TGTGCCAGCAGCTCCACGACTAGCGGGAGCTACGAGCAGTACTTC

V gene: TRBV6-5
D gene: -
J gene: TRBJ1-2
clone size: -
CDR3 protein: CASSSRDLNGYTF
CDR3 DNA: TGTGCCAGCAGCTCCCGGGATCTCAATGGCTACACCTTC

V gene: TRBV11-2
D gene: TRBD2
J gene: TRBJ2-1
clone size: -
CDR3 protein: CASRLAGDNEQFF
CDR3 DNA: TGTGCCAGCAGACTAGCGGGAGACAATGAGCAGTTCTTC

V gene: TRBV19
D gene: -
J gene: TRBJ1-1
clone size: once
CDR3 protein: CASSIVRTGGTEAFF
CDR3 DNA: TGTGCCAGTAGTATAGTGAGGACGGGAGGCACTGAAGCTTTCTTT

V gene: TRBV5-5
D gene: -
J gene: TRBJ2-5
clone size: -
CDR3 protein: CASSETSKETQYF
CDR3 DNA: TGTGCCAGCAGCGAGACTAGTAAAGAGACCCAGTACTTC

V gene: TRBV5-6
D gene: TRBD1
J gene: TRBJ1-1
clone size: -
CDR3 protein: CASSADRVTEAFF
CDR3 DNA: TGTGCCAGCAGCGCCGACAGGGTCACTGAAGCTTTCTTT

V gene: TRBV28
D gene: -
J gene: TRBJ1-4
clone size: -
CDR3 protein: CASSLTVATNEKLFF
CDR3 DNA: TGTGCCAGCAGTTTAACAGTTGCAACTAATGAAAAACTGTTTTTT

V gene: TRBV3-1/TRBV3-2
D gene: TRBD2
J gene: TRBJ2-1
clone size: -
CDR3 protein: CASSQLRGEDEQFF
CDR3 DNA: TGTGCCAGCAGCCAACTGCGGGGGGAGGATGAGCAGTTCTTC

V gene: TRBV5-6
D gene: -
J gene: TRBJ2-7
clone size: -
CDR3 protein: CASSRTTGDSYEQYF
CDR3 DNA: TGTGCCAGCAGCAGGACGACAGGCGACTCCTACGAGCAGTACTTC

V gene: TRBV6-2/TRBV6-3
D gene: TRBD2
J gene: TRBJ2-1
clone size: once
CDR3 protein: CASSYSNLAGFNEQFF
CDR3 DNA: TGTGCCAGCAGTTACTCGAACCTAGCGGGATTCAATGAGCAGTTCTTC

V gene: TRBV28
D gene: TRBD1
J gene: TRBJ1-4
clone size: -
CDR3 protein: CASSPTGDTNEKLFF
CDR3 DNA: TGTGCCAGCAGTCCCACAGGGGATACTAATGAAAAACTGTTTTTT

V gene: TRBV7-3
D gene: TRBD1
J gene: TRBJ2-7
clone size: -
CDR3 protein: CASSSGTGGSYEQYF
CDR3 DNA: TGTGCCAGCAGCTCCGGGACAGGGGGCTCCTACGAGCAGTACTTC

V gene: TRBV27
D gene: TRBD2
J gene: TRBJ2-1
clone size: once
CDR3 protein: CASSLLGTSDFNEQFF
CDR3 DNA: TGTGCCAGCAGTTTACTTGGGACTAGCGACTTCAATGAGCAGTTCTTC

V gene: TRBV30
D gene: -
J gene: TRBJ1-1
clone size: once
CDR3 protein: CAWSVQSTTEAFF
CDR3 DNA: TGTGCCTGGAGTGTACAAAGTACCACTGAAGCTTTCTTT

V gene: TRBV19
D gene: TRBD2
J gene: TRBJ2-3
clone size: -
CDR3 protein: CASSKWRERPDTQYF
CDR3 DNA: TGTGCCAGTAGTAAGTGGCGGGAGCGGCCAGATACGCAGTATTTT

V gene: TRBV7-2
D gene: -
J gene: TRBJ2-7
clone size: -
CDR3 protein: CASSGREEQYF
CDR3 DNA: TGTGCCAGCAGCGGCCGGGAAGAGCAGTACTTC

V gene: TRBV6-1
D gene: -
J gene: TRBJ2-7
clone size: -
CDR3 protein: CASSEMEDEQYF
CDR3 DNA: TGTGCCAGCAGTGAAATGGAGGACGAGCAGTACTTC

V gene: TRBV12-3/TRBV12-4
D gene: -
J gene: TRBJ2-5
clone size: -
CDR3 protein: CASSLYRKETQYF
CDR3 DNA: TGTGCCAGCAGTTTGTACAGAAAAGAGACCCAGTACTTC

V gene: TRBV5-4
D gene: TRBD2
J gene: TRBJ2-7
clone size: -
CDR3 protein: CASSGGLAGAYEQYF
CDR3 DNA: TGTGCCAGCAGCGGCGGACTAGCGGGAGCCTACGAGCAGTACTTC

V gene: TRBV6-5
D gene: TRBD1
J gene: TRBJ2-5
clone size: -
CDR3 protein: CASLEDRTYQETQYF
CDR3 DNA: TGTGCCAGCCTAGAGGACAGGACCTATCAAGAGACCCAGTACTTC

V gene: TRBV10-2
D gene: -
J gene: TRBJ1-1
clone size: once
CDR3 protein: CASSVERGRNTEAFF
CDR3 DNA: TGCGCCAGCAGTGTCGAAAGGGGTAGGAACACTGAAGCTTTCTTT

V gene: TRBV10-2
D gene: -
J gene: TRBJ2-5
clone size: once
CDR3 protein: CASSEGEETQYF
CDR3 DNA: TGCGCCAGCAGTGAGGGAGAGGAGACCCAGTACTTC

V gene: TRBV2
D gene: TRBD1
J gene: TRBJ1-6
clone size: -
CDR3 protein: CASGGTGGNSPLHF
CDR3 DNA: TGTGCCAGCGGGGGGACAGGGGGTAATTCACCCCTCCACTTT

V gene: TRBV5-1
D gene: -
J gene: TRBJ2-7
clone size: -
CDR3 protein: CASSLEQGSYEQYF
CDR3 DNA: TGCGCCAGCAGCTTGGAACAAGGGAGCTACGAGCAGTACTTC

V gene: TRBV6-1
D gene: -
J gene: TRBJ2-2
clone size: -
CDR3 protein: CASSDTGWGNGELFF
CDR3 DNA: TGTGCCAGCAGTGATACAGGGTGGGGAAACGGGGAGCTGTTTTTT

V gene: TRBV4-2
D gene: TRBD2
J gene: TRBJ2-5
clone size: -
CDR3 protein: CASSLGEAGGRETQYF
CDR3 DNA: TGTGCCAGCAGCTTGGGGGAAGCGGGAGGACGTGAGACCCAGTACTTC

V gene: TRBV5-1
D gene: -
J gene: TRBJ2-3
clone size: -
CDR3 protein: CASSQKGASTDTQYF
CDR3 DNA: TGCGCCAGCAGCCAAAAAGGGGCTAGTACAGATACGCAGTATTTT

V gene: TRBV4-3
D gene: TRBD2
J gene: TRBJ2-2
clone size: -
CDR3 protein: CASSPSGRFNGELFF
CDR3 DNA: TGCGCCAGCAGCCCGAGCGGGAGGTTTAACGGGGAGCTGTTTTTT

V gene: TRBV18
D gene: TRBD1
J gene: TRBJ1-5
clone size: -
CDR3 protein: CASSLGQGFSQPQHF
CDR3 DNA: TGTGCCAGCTCACTGGGACAGGGGTTCAGTCAGCCCCAGCATTTT

V gene: TRBV24-1
D gene: TRBD2
J gene: TRBJ2-1
clone size: -
CDR3 protein: CATSDTLAGGQVSEQFF
CDR3 DNA: TGTGCCACCAGTGATACCCTAGCGGGAGGGCAAGTAAGTGAGCAGTTCTTC

V gene: TRBV28
D gene: TRBD1
J gene: TRBJ2-7
clone size: once
CDR3 protein: CASRGTGAYEQYF
CDR3 DNA: TGTGCCAGCAGAGGGACAGGCGCCTACGAGCAGTACTTC

V gene: TRBV3-1/TRBV3-2
D gene: TRBD1
J gene: TRBJ1-3
clone size: -
CDR3 protein: CASSRAGTGWSSAGNTIYF
CDR3 DNA: TGTGCCAGCAGCCGTGCCGGGACAGGGTGGAGTAGCGCTGGAAACACCATATATTTT

V gene: TRBV18
D gene: TRBD2
J gene: TRBJ2-1
clone size: -
CDR3 protein: CASSPGRGDYNEQFF
CDR3 DNA: TGTGCCAGCTCACCGGGGAGGGGAGACTACAATGAGCAGTTCTTC

V gene: TRBV19
D gene: -
J gene: TRBJ1-4
clone size: few
CDR3 protein: CASSIAAGHNEKLFF
CDR3 DNA: TGTGCCAGTAGTATAGCGGCAGGTCATAATGAAAAACTGTTTTTT

V gene: TRBV4-2
D gene: -
J gene: TRBJ2-3
clone size: -
CDR3 protein: CASSQSILGGTDTQYF
CDR3 DNA: TGTGCCAGCAGCCAGAGTATTTTGGGGGGTACAGATACGCAGTATTTT

V gene: TRBV28
D gene: -
J gene: TRBJ2-3
clone size: -
CDR3 protein: CASNRPSADTQYF
CDR3 DNA: TGTGCCAGCAATCGCCCCAGCGCCGATACGCAGTATTTT

V gene: TRBV15
D gene: -
J gene: TRBJ1-1
clone size: -
CDR3 protein: CATSRGQTSEAFF
CDR3 DNA: TGTGCCACCAGCAGAGGACAGACTTCTGAAGCTTTCTTT